The 9 T cell receptor beta chains below come from one sample, sequenced in a study of regulatory T cells in long-lasting Graves disease. For TCR beta, libraries came from iRepertoire HTBI primers and Arm-PCR of CDR3 regions. TCRdb independently ran MiXCR on the multiplex PCR reads; one entry per CDR3 protein. The profile covers some 370,000 distinct CDR3 sequences, with less than 30% appearing a single time and around a quarter taken by the ten largest. Time point denoted: persistent/refractory GD, antithyroid drugs over 5 years with positive TRAb. From PBMCs, RNA was extracted and then used to make the TCR library. The specimen was peripheral blood mononuclear cells (PBMCs), collected when the disease was refractory, from a patient treated with antithyroid drugs. These receptors all come from a woman in her thirties or forties with Graves disease.

This clonotype has just one count. One junction end disagrees with the germline gene, perhaps due to a read error. This rearrangement joins TRBV3-1 to TRBJ1-1; 10 nucleotides agree with TRBD1. The germline gives CDR1 LGHDT, CDR2 YNNKEL (reference sequence). The CDR3 runs 18 residues. The CDR3 DNA follows: TGTGCCAGCAGCCCGTACCGGGACAGGGGCCTCCTGAACACTAAAGCTTTCTTT. Amino acid sequence: CASSPYRDRGLLNTKAFF. Based on the CDR3 plus reference TRBV3-1 and TRBJ1-1, the full variable domain is DTAVSQTPKYLVTQMGNDKSIKCEQNLGHDTMYWYKQDSKKFLKIMFSYNNKELIINETVPNRFSPKSPDKAHLNLHINSLELGDSAVYFCASSPYRDRGLLNTKAFFGQGTRLTVV.

This clonotype was observed at least ten times. The chain couples TRBV27 to TRBJ1-5; weak D call: TRBD1 (6 bases). The CDR3 consists of 15 residues. CDR1 is MNHEY, CDR2 SMNVEV, per germline (reference sequence). Deletions cut 5 bases from V and 3 bases from J, with 14 bases between. The CDR3 spells CASSTRGGHNQPQHF. DNA for the CDR3: TGTGCCAGCAGTACCCGGGGGGGGCACAATCAGCCCCAGCATTTT.

The V and J genes are TRBV24-1 and TRBJ2-3, with D unresolved. Trimming stripped 0 bases from V and 2 bases from J, with 8 bases between. CDR1 and CDR2 (germline): KGHDR, SFDVKD. The CDR3 runs 15 residues. CDR3 DNA: TGTGCCACCAGTGATTTGGAGGATCCCACAGATACGCAGTATTTT. It yields the protein CATSDLEDPTDTQYF.

V is TRBV12-3 or TRBV12-4 and J is TRBJ2-1, with D possibly matching TRBD1 (5 bases). Trimming cost V 5 bases and J 6 bases, with 17 bases left between them. There are 15 residues in the CDR3. CDR3 sequence reads: CASSRPSRVVNEQFF. The CDR3, as DNA: TGTGCCAGCAGTCGCCCGAGCAGGGTAGTCAATGAGCAGTTCTTC.

This clonotype showed up just a few times. This chain joins TRBV2 and TRBJ2-3; 11 positions match TRBD2. V lost 2 bases, J lost 8 bases, and 6 bases stayed unmatched. Germline V lookup: CDR1 SNHLY, CDR2 FYNNEI. The CDR3 runs to 15 residues. The CDR3 DNA reads TGTGCCAGCAGTGAAAGGGGAACTAGCGGGAGTACGCAGTATTTT. It specifies CASSERGTSGSTQYF.

V is TRBV12-3 or TRBV12-4 and J is TRBJ2-1; TRBD2 might be the D (5 bases). Deletions cut 6 bases from V and 9 bases from J, with 12 bases between. The CDR3 spans 12 residues. The CDR3 sequence is CASRVLVGEQFF. As DNA, the CDR3 is TGTGCCAGCAGAGTACTAGTTGGTGAGCAGTTCTTC.

This clonotype was found many times. V usage is TRBV11-2 and J usage is TRBJ2-7; 9 positions agree with TRBD2. The CDR3 contains 14 residues. Germline-derived CDR1 and CDR2 are SGHAT and FQNNGV. The junction had 11 bases not matched to a gene; V was cut back by 10 bases and J by 4 bases. The chain's CDR3 is CATKRVAGVYEQYF. As DNA, the CDR3 is TGTGCCACCAAGAGAGTAGCGGGAGTTTACGAGCAGTACTTC.

This clonotype came up many times. The V gene is TRBV7-3, the J gene TRBJ1-6, with 7 bases matching TRBD1. Germline CDR1 SGHTA, CDR2 FQGTGA. The CDR3 has 14 residues. With 5 bases clipped from V and 9 bases from J, the junction kept 7 bases outside the gene matches. CDR3 sequence (DNA): TGTGCCAGCAGCCCCGACAGGGAGAGTTCACCCCTCCACTTT. Its protein product is CASSPDRESSPLHF. The variable domain in full, with the rest retrieved from reference TRBV7-3 and TRBJ1-6, is GAGVSQTPSNKVTEKGKYVELRCDPISGHTALYWYRQSLGQGPEFLIYFQGTGAADDSGLPNDRFFAVRPEGSVSTLKIQRTERGDSAVYLCASSPDRESSPLHFGNGTRLTVT.

This clonotype was counted many times. This chain joins TRBV28 and TRBJ2-7; 14 positions agree with TRBD2. This CDR3 spans 19 amino acids. J lost 0 bases, V lost 3 bases, and 10 bases had no gene match. Per the germline V gene, CDR1 is MDHEN and CDR2 is SYDVKM. The chain's CDR3 is CASSFLGLAGGRSSYEQYF. The CDR3 DNA is TGTGCCAGCAGTTTCTTAGGACTAGCGGGAGGTAGGAGCTCCTACGAGCAGTACTTC.